Below are 27 T cell receptor beta chains sequenced from a single sample in a study of PD-1 blockade in classical Hodgkin lymphoma. Sequencing used immunoSEQ multiplex PCR; TCRdb keeps in-frame clones, though not all of them. The repertoire holds about 110,000 clones, with 80% to 90% as singletons. Following autologous stem cell transplantation, relapse occurred in every patient, and exposure to brentuximab vedotin varied. The sample in question was peripheral blood mononuclear cells (PBMCs), obtained before the second cycle of nivolumab. These TCRs come from a human donor with classical Hodgkin lymphoma.

To note about this clone: This same CDR3 is encoded by further DNA sequences in the sample. The chain links TRBV6-5 to TRBJ2-7, with D perhaps matching TRBD2 (6 bases). This CDR3 region has 15 residues. Per germline, CDR1 MNHEY and CDR2 SVGAGI. The V end lost 2 bases, the J end lost 1 base, and 12 bases lay between the germline ends. CDR3 nucleotide sequence: TGTGCCAGCAGTTACGGGGGGTTAGGATCCTACGAGCAGTACTTC. It is translated as CASSYGGLGSYEQYF.

The V gene is TRBV7-2, the J gene TRBJ2-4; D is unclear. The CDR3 covers 17 residues. Germline V lookup: CDR1 SGHTA, CDR2 FQGNSA. With 3 bases removed from V and 0 bases from J, the gap between germline ends came to 15 bases. The DNA of the CDR3 is TGTGCCAGCAGCTTGGCGGTCAGGCCGGGAGCCAAAAACATTCAGTACTTC. Translated, it gives CASSLAVRPGAKNIQYF.

This clone was picked up one time. The J gene is TRBJ1-3, the V gene TRBV30; D gene unclear. Germline loops: CDR1 GTSNPN, CDR2 SVGIG (reference sequence). With 0 bases removed from V and 9 bases from J, the gap between germline ends came to 12 bases. This CDR3 is 13 amino acids long. The DNA of the CDR3 is TGTGCCTGGAGTGTAGGTGGAGAGGGCACCATATATTTT. Translating gives CAWSVGGEGTIYF.

A few counts support this clone. The rearrangement uses TRBV2 and TRBJ2-3; TRBD1 aligns across 7 bases. Germline V CDR1 and CDR2: SNHLY, FYNNEI. This CDR3 is 15 amino acids long. J lost 0 bases, V lost 4 bases, and 4 bases had no gene match. The CDR3 nucleotides read TGTGCCAGCAGTGGGGGGACAGCTAGCACAGATACGCAGTATTTT. Translating it yields CASSGGTASTDTQYF.

The chain uses TRBV27 and TRBJ2-1, with 8 bases that match TRBD2. This CDR3 region has 15 residues. With 2 bases clipped from V and 2 bases from J, the junction kept 2 bases outside the gene matches. Germline loops: CDR1 MNHEY, CDR2 SMNVEV (reference sequence). The CDR3 reads CASSLSSGAYNEQFF. The CDR3 nucleotides are TGTGCCAGCAGTTTAAGTAGCGGGGCCTACAATGAGCAGTTCTTC.

The chain has TRBV11-2 and TRBJ2-7, with D hard to call. This CDR3 contains 14 residues. CDR1 is SGHAT and CDR2 is FQNNGV in the germline V gene. The V end was cut by 5 bases, the J end by 0 bases, with 11 bases between. In nucleotides, the CDR3 is TGTGCCAGCAGCCCCGACACTACCTCCTACGAGCAGTACTTC. It is translated as CASSPDTTSYEQYF.

The gene calls are TRBV19 and TRBJ2-1; D not certain. CDR3 size: 13 residues. CDR1 and CDR2 from the germline V gene are LNHDA and SQIVND (reference sequence). The ends were cut back, 8 bases at V and 1 base at J, with 9 bases in the middle. CDR3 bases: TGTGCCAGTGCGATGGGTTCCTACAATGAGCAGTTCTTC. Encoded protein: CASAMGSYNEQFF.

The CDR3, as DNA: TGTGCCATCAGTGAAAAGGGTATCGGCACTGAAGCTTTCTTT. Residues: CAISEKGIGTEAFF. The V gene is TRBV10-3, the J gene TRBJ1-1, with unresolved D. This CDR3 has 14 residues. The V end lost 3 bases, the J end lost 4 bases, and 12 bases lay between the germline ends. Germline V CDR1 and CDR2: ENHRY, SYGVKD.

J is TRBJ1-5 and V is TRBV19; D remains unclear. Trimming left V 5 bases short and J 2 bases short, with 16 bases between. The V gene's germline CDR1 is LNHDA and CDR2 SQIVND (reference sequence). The CDR3 extends over 16 amino acids. The CDR3 DNA is TGTGCCAGTAGTCTCCAGACAAAGGGAGGCAATCAGCCCCAGCATTTT. It encodes CASSLQTKGGNQPQHF.

This clone was observed once. The chain links TRBV7-9 to TRBJ1-3; no clear D. Germline V lookup: CDR1 SEHNR, CDR2 FQNEAQ (reference sequence). The V gene lost 5 bases and the J gene lost 0 bases, with 14 bases spanning the gap. The CDR3 contains 16 residues. CDR3 in amino acids: CASSLLPQVSGNTIYF. DNA for the CDR3: TGTGCCAGCAGCCTTCTCCCCCAAGTCTCTGGAAACACCATATATTTT. The full variable domain, in which reference TRBV7-9 and TRBJ1-3 provide the parts outside the CDR3, is DTGVSQNPRHKITKRGQNVTFRCDPISEHNRLYWYRQTLGQGPEFLTYFQNEAQLEKSRLLSDRFSAERPKGSFSTLEIQRTEQGDSAMYLCASSLLPQVSGNTIYFGEGSWLTVV.

The chain carries TRBV7-2 and TRBJ1-5, with D possibly being TRBD1 (6 bases). This CDR3 has 15 amino acids. The V end was cut by 1 base, the J end by 4 bases, with 11 bases between. The germline CDR1 and CDR2 sequences are SGHTA and FQGNSA. The DNA of the CDR3 is TGTGCCAGCAGCTTAGGGGGGGCGGGAAATCAGCCCCAGCATTTT. This codes for CASSLGGAGNQPQHF.

V is TRBV12-5 and J is TRBJ2-2; perhaps D is TRBD1 or TRBD2 (5 bases each). CDR1 LGHNT and CDR2 FRNRAP come from the germline V gene. CDR3 length: 17 residues. Trimming shortened V by 4 bases and J by 6 bases, and 21 bases separated the two germline ends. CDR3 sequence: CASGWDGRGRAAGELFF. The CDR3 DNA sequence: TGTGCTAGTGGTTGGGATGGAAGGGGCAGAGCGGCCGGGGAGCTGTTTTTT.

The rearrangement joins TRBV19 to TRBJ2-5; D is ambiguous. The end of the DNA fits TRBJ2-7 better, so the J call may be wrong. Germline lookup yields CDR1 LNHDA and CDR2 SQIVND (reference sequence). The CDR3 sequence is 14 residues long. The CDR3 spells CASSTSVTLAEQYF. CDR3 bases: TGTGCCAGTAGTACCTCCGTCACCCTCGCCGAGCAGTACTTC.

The sample holds one count of this clone. J is TRBJ1-5 and V is TRBV28; the D is unclear. From germline, CDR1 is MDHEN and CDR2 SYDVKM. Trimming took off 4 bases at V and 7 bases at J, with 11 bases between the two ends. The CDR3 totals 13 residues. The CDR3 nucleotides are TGTGCCAGCAGTTATCCTGGAGCCCAGCCCCAGCATTTT. Amino acid sequence: CASSYPGAQPQHF.

The gene calls are TRBV19 and TRBJ2-7; the match to TRBD1 covers 9 bases. V trimming: 5 bases; J trimming: 3 bases; junction bases outside the gene matches: 2. The CDR3 loop spans 13 amino acids. The germline gives CDR1 LNHDA, CDR2 SQIVND (reference sequence). Written as DNA, the CDR3 is TGTGCCAGTAGTTTGGACAGGGGCTACGAGCAGTACTTC. Protein sequence: CASSLDRGYEQYF.

The gene calls are TRBV30 and TRBJ2-1; either TRBD1 or TRBD2 may supply D (5 bases each). The CDR3 length is 11 residues. Germline V CDR1 and CDR2: GTSNPN, SVGIG (reference sequence). The germline V and J ends were trimmed by 3 bases and 15 bases, with 15 bases remaining between them. CDR3 coding DNA: TGTGCCTGGAGAGTCCATGAGGGGTTGTTCTTC. Protein: CAWRVHEGLFF. The variable domain in full, completed from reference TRBV30 and TRBJ2-1, reads SQTIHQWPATLVQPVGSPLSLECTVEGTSNPNLYWYRQAAGRGLQLLFYSVGIGQISSEVPQNLSASRPQDRQFILSSKKLLLSDSGFYLCAWRVHEGLFFGPGTRLTVL.

The rearrangement joins TRBV28 to TRBJ2-7; TRBD2 aligns across 12 bases. Trimming cost V 5 bases and J 3 bases; bases outside gene matches: 5. The CDR3 sequence is 15 residues long. CDR1 is MDHEN, CDR2 SYDVKM, per germline. In nucleotides, the CDR3 is TGTGCCAGCAGTGCTCTAGCGGGAGGGGTCTACGAGCAGTACTTC. Encoded protein: CASSALAGGVYEQYF.

The J gene is TRBJ2-5, the V gene TRBV2; D is undetermined. This CDR3 has 15 amino acids. Trimming shortened V by 3 bases and J by 5 bases, and 16 bases separated the two germline ends. Germline V lookup: CDR1 SNHLY, CDR2 FYNNEI. The CDR3 nucleotides are TGTGCCAGCAGTGATAGTACTTTCGGTCCCGAGACCCAGTACTTC. This translates into CASSDSTFGPETQYF. The full variable domain, with the rest looked up from reference TRBV2 and TRBJ2-5, is EPEVTQTPSHQVTQMGQEVILRCVPISNHLYFYWYRQILGQKVEFLVSFYNNEISEKSEIFDDQFSVERPDGSNFTLKIRSTKLEDSAMYFCASSDSTFGPETQYFGPGTRLLVL.

CDR3 amino acids: CASSYPLSGRIDEQYF. As DNA, the CDR3 is TGTGCCAGCAGTTATCCCCTAAGCGGGAGAATCGACGAGCAGTACTTC. This chain connects TRBV6-7 to TRBJ2-7; 8 nucleotides align to TRBD2. TRBV6-7 belongs to the ORF category, with a function that is uncertain. Germline trimming cut 3 bases from V and 5 bases from J; bases unmatched to any gene: 12. CDR3 length equals 16 residues.

CDR3 region: CASSLGGGLVQNEQFF. CDR3 in DNA: TGTGCCAGCAGCTTAGGAGGGGGACTTGTACAAAATGAGCAGTTCTTC. The chain couples TRBV7-2 to TRBJ2-1, with D perhaps matching TRBD1 or TRBD2 (6 bases each). Trimming cost V 1 base and J 7 bases, with 17 bases left between them. This CDR3 is 16 amino acids long. Germline V gives CDR1 SGHTA, CDR2 FQGNSA.

The chain uses TRBV6-5 and TRBJ2-1; D possibly uses TRBD1 or TRBD2 (5 bases each). This CDR3 is 14 amino acids long. The V end was cut by 2 bases, the J end by 2 bases, with 7 bases between. CDR1 and CDR2 (germline): MNHEY, SVGAGI. The CDR3 bases are TGTGCCAGCAGTTACGAGGGACCCTACAATGAGCAGTTCTTC. Its translation is CASSYEGPYNEQFF.

The V call is TRBV30, the J call TRBJ1-4; D not resolved. This CDR3 region has 17 residues. The germline V and J ends were trimmed by 4 bases and 5 bases, with 23 bases remaining between them. Looked up from germline, CDR1 is GTSNPN and CDR2 is SVGIG (reference sequence). The CDR3 bases are TGTGCCTGGATCCCCCCGCGGCGTAAGGGCCCCAATGAAAAACTGTTTTTT. Translating gives CAWIPPRRKGPNEKLFF.

The genes are TRBV5-6 and TRBJ2-1, with 10 bases that match TRBD1. Germline CDR1 and CDR2: SGHDT and YYEEEE. J lost 5 bases, V lost 5 bases, and 7 bases had no gene match. CDR3 length equals 15 residues. The CDR3 loop reads CASRERTGGHNEQFF. CDR3 bases: TGTGCCAGCAGGGAGAGGACAGGGGGTCACAATGAGCAGTTCTTC.

Only one count was recorded for this clone. V and J are TRBV5-1 and TRBJ2-2; 7 bases match TRBD1. Germline V gene lookup returns CDR1 SGHRS and CDR2 YFSETQ. Losses at the gene ends were 4 bases for V and 1 base for J; bases not matched to a gene: 7. The CDR3 is 16 amino acids. CDR3 in amino acids: CASSKGQTLNTGELFF. The CDR3 DNA reads as TGCGCCAGCAGCAAGGGACAGACCTTGAACACCGGGGAGCTGTTTTTT.

The chain combines TRBV2 with TRBJ2-1; possibly TRBD2 for D (5 bases). Germline V gene sequence: CDR1 SNHLY, CDR2 FYNNEI. This CDR3 spans 14 amino acids. V dropped 6 bases and J dropped 8 bases, with 17 bases sitting between them. Here the CDR3 reads CASSPGIQNDEQFF. The CDR3 bases are TGTGCCAGCAGCCCCGGGATCCAGAACGATGAGCAGTTCTTC.

V usage is TRBV7-2 and J usage is TRBJ1-5; D call uncertain. Germline V lookup: CDR1 SGHTA, CDR2 FQGNSA. Trimming stripped 2 bases from V and 5 bases from J, with 7 bases between. The CDR3 covers 13 residues. Here the CDR3 DNA reads TGTGCCAGCAGCTTATCGGGCGATCAGCCCCAGCATTTT. It codes for CASSLSGDQPQHF.

The chain has TRBV30 and TRBJ2-3; D remains unclear. CDR3 length: 16 residues. Trimming left V 4 bases short and J 2 bases short, with 19 bases between. The germline CDR1 and CDR2 sequences are GTSNPN and SVGIG (reference sequence). The CDR3 loop is CAWTLDSALFTDTQYF. CDR3 nucleotides: TGTGCCTGGACCCTTGACTCCGCACTGTTCACAGATACGCAGTATTTT.